Listed below are T cell receptor beta chains from one sample, sequenced in a study of blood T cell repertoires in COVID-19. Using immunoSEQ multiplex PCR, the repertoire was profiled, and TCRdb retains in-frame clones only, with some absent. Among 84,000 or so clones listed, roughly 80% were seen once. Sequenced input: peripheral blood. The receptors here all came from a woman of 80 years or more with acute or convalescent COVID-19. CDR3s include the opening cysteine and the closing phenylalanine or tryptophan. Fields, in order: clone size, J gene, D gene, V gene, CDR3 DNA, CDR3 protein. D genes are given only for firm matches. Rows may omit the clone size; those that give it use once, few, many or a size class.

>once|TRBJ2-1|TRBD1|TRBV18
TGTGCCAGCTCACCGTTAGGACAGGGGGCTTACAATGAGCAGTTCTTC
CASSPLGQGAYNEQFF
>NA|TRBJ1-6|NA|TRBV18
TGTGCCAGCTCACCAAGCAGGGGTGATTCACCCCTCCACTTT
CASSPSRGDSPLHF
>NA|TRBJ2-1|TRBD2|TRBV27
TGTGCCAGCAGTTTATCGATAATTCCGGCGGGGGGGCGGGATGAGCAGTTCTTC
CASSLSIIPAGGRDEQFF
>NA|TRBJ1-2|NA|TRBV9
TGTGCCAGCAGCTTATCCCCGACAGCTGATGGCTACACCTTC
CASSLSPTADGYTF
>few|TRBJ2-3|TRBD2|TRBV10-3
TGTGCCATCAGTGAGTCCCCTGGAGCGGGGGGCCACCAAGATACGCAGTATTTT
CAISESPGAGGHQDTQYF
>NA|TRBJ2-3|TRBD2|TRBV7-2
TGTGCCAGCAGCCCCCGACTAGCGGGGGGGGGCACAGATACGCAGTATTTT
CASSPRLAGGGTDTQYF
>NA|TRBJ1-2|TRBD1|TRBV19
TGTGCCAGTAGTATAGAGCAGGGGACAGTGCCGCGCGGCTACACCTTC
CASSIEQGTVPRGYTF
>NA|TRBJ2-1|NA|TRBV15
TGTGCCACCAGCAGAGATCGGGGGTCCTACAATGAGCAGTTCTTC
CATSRDRGSYNEQFF
>NA|TRBJ2-7|NA|TRBV7-2
TGTGCCAGCAGCTTAGATGGGTCCCCGGCGGGAGAGCAGTACTTC
CASSLDGSPAGEQYF
>few|TRBJ1-1|NA|TRBV19
TGTGCCAGTAGTATAGAAGGGGTGGCGAACACTGAAGCTTTCTTT
CASSIEGVANTEAFF
>few|TRBJ1-1|NA|TRBV5-1
TGCGCCAGCAGCTTAGACTCTTTTAACACTGAAGCTTTCTTT
CASSLDSFNTEAFF
>NA|TRBJ2-7|NA|TRBV5-4
TGTGCCAGCAGCTTGGGGGCAGGGTCACCCTACGAGCAGTACTTC
CASSLGAGSPYEQYF
>NA|TRBJ2-7|NA|TRBV28
TGTGCCAGCAGTTTAGCTAGAGCCGAGCAGTACTTC
CASSLARAEQYF
>NA|TRBJ1-2|TRBD1|TRBV4-1
TGCGCCAGCAGCCAAGAAGGACAGGGTTTTTACTATGGCTACACCTTC
CASSQEGQGFYYGYTF
>once|TRBJ2-5|TRBD2|TRBV3-1/TRBV3-2
TGTGCCAGCAGCCTCCTAGCGGGGGGCTCCAGCAGAATCCAGTACTTC
CASSLLAGGSSRIQYF
>NA|TRBJ1-2|NA|TRBV3-1/TRBV3-2
TGTGCCAGCAGCCAAAGGAGTGGCTACACCTTC
CASSQRSGYTF
>once|TRBJ1-5|NA|TRBV2
TGTGCCAGCAGGAGGGAGTTCAATCAGCCCCAGCATTTT
CASRREFNQPQHF